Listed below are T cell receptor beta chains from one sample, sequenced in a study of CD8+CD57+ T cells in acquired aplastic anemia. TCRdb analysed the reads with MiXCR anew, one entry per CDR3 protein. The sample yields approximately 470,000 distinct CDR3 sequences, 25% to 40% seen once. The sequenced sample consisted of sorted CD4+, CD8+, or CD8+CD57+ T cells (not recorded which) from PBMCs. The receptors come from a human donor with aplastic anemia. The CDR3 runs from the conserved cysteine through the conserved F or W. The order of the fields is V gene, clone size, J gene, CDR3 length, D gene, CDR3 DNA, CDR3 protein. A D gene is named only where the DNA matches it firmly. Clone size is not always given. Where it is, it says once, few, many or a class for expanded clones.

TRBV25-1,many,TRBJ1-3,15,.,TGTGCCAGCAGTCCGGCGGGGCTCTCTGGAAACACCATATATTTT,CASSPAGLSGNTIYF
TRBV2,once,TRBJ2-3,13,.,TGTGCCAGCAGTTTCAAAAGTTCAGATACGCAGTATTTT,CASSFKSSDTQYF
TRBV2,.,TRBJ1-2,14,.,TGTGCCAGCAGTGTTAGCAGGGATAACTATGGCTACACCTTC,CASSVSRDNYGYTF
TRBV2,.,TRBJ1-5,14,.,TGTGCCAGCAGTGAAGTAAGGGGTTCTCAGCCCCAGCATTTT,CASSEVRGSQPQHF
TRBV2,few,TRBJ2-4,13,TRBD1,TGTGCCAGCAGCCAAGGATCAGGGGGCATTCAGTACTTC,CASSQGSGGIQYF
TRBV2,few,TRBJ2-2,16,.,TGTGCCAGCAGGGGGGTAGGCGGGGTCAACACCGGGGAGCTGTTTTTT,CASRGVGGVNTGELFF
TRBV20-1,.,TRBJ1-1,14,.,TGCAGTGCTAGGGAATTCGCGGGAGTAACTGAAGCTTTCTTT,CSAREFAGVTEAFF
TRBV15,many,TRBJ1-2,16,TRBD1,TGTGCCACCAGCAGAGGGTGGACAGGGGAAAACTATGGCTACACCTTC,CATSRGWTGENYGYTF
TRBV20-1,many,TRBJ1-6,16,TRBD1,TGCAGTGCTAGAGATCTAGGACAGGGGGATAATTCACCCCTCCACTTT,CSARDLGQGDNSPLHF
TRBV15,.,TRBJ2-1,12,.,TGTGCCACCAGCAGAGGTGGAGGGAAGGAGTTCTTC,CATSRGGGKEFF
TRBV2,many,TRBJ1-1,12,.,TGTGCCAGCACTCGGACGGGCACTGAAGCTTTCTTT,CASTRTGTEAFF
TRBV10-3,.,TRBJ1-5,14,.,TGTGCCATCAGTGAGATGACAGCAGATCAGCCCCAGCATTTT,CAISEMTADQPQHF
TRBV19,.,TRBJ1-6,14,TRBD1,TGTGCCAGTAGTATGAACAGGGGGCTCTCACCCCTCCACTTT,CASSMNRGLSPLHF
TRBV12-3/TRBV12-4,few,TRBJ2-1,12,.,TGTGCCAGCAGTCCCGCCTACAATGAGCAGTTCTTC,CASSPAYNEQFF
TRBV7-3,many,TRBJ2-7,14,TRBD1,TGTGCCAGCAGCTTAGGTACAGGGGGCGGCGAGCAGTACTTC,CASSLGTGGGEQYF
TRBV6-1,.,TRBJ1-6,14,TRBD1,TGTGCCGCCCTAGAACAGGGGTGGAATTCACCCCTCCACTTT,CAALEQGWNSPLHF
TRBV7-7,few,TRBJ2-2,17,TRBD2,TGTGCCAGCAGCCCTCCCCTAGCGGGGGGGCTTGCCGGGGAGCTGTTTTTT,CASSPPLAGGLAGELFF
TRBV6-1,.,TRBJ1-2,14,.,TGTGCCAGCAGAACAGGGCTAGCTAACTATGGCTACACCTTC,CASRTGLANYGYTF
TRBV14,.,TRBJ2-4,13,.,TGTGCCAGCAGCCAAAGGGGACAAGACATTCAGTACTTC,CASSQRGQDIQYF
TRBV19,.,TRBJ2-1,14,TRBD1,TGTGCCAGCCTCGACAGGGGGCTCTCAAATGAGCAGTTCTTC,CASLDRGLSNEQFF
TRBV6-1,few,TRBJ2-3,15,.,TGTGCCAGCAGTGGCTTGGGGGGTAGGACAGATACGCAGTATTTT,CASSGLGGRTDTQYF
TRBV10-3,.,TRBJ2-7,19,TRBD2,TGTGCCATCAGTGACTCATGGACTAGCGGGAGTAGTATGAAGTACGAGCAGTACTTC,CAISDSWTSGSSMKYEQYF
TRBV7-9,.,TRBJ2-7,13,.,TGTGCCAGCAGCTTTCAAAGCTCCTACGAGCAGTACTTC,CASSFQSSYEQYF
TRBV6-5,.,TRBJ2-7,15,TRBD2,TGTGCCAGCAGTTACTTAAGACTAGCAACCTCCGAGCAGTACTTC,CASSYLRLATSEQYF
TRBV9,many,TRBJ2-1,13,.,TGTGCCAGCAGCCGGGGCGGACAAAATGAGCAGTTCTTC,CASSRGGQNEQFF
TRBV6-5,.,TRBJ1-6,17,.,TGTGCCAGCAGTTCTATGGGAGGGGGCTCCTATAATTCACCCCTCCACTTT,CASSSMGGGSYNSPLHF
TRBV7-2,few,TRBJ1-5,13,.,TGTGCCAGCAGTTTACCCGATTATCAGCCCCAGCATTTT,CASSLPDYQPQHF